One sample yielded the 9 T cell receptor beta chains listed below, sequenced in a study of OX40 agonist ivuxolimab in advanced cancers. Sequenced by immunoSEQ multiplex PCR; TCRdb stores in-frame clones only, minus some. The sample lists some 82,000 clones; approximately 93% were seen once. Sequencing used CD4+ or CD8+ T cells sorted from blood, obtained in a trial of the OX40 agonist ivuxolimab. These receptors all come from an adult with an advanced solid tumor such as melanoma, head and neck, liver or kidney cancer.

The rearrangement links TRBV27 to TRBJ1-5; unclear D gene. The germline gives CDR1 MNHEY, CDR2 SMNVEV (reference sequence). Trimming took off 10 bases at V and 0 bases at J, with 22 bases between the two ends. The CDR3 length is 17 residues. The CDR3 loop reads CATCEGPACYSNQPQHF. DNA for the CDR3: TGTGCCACTTGTGAGGGCCCAGCTTGCTATAGCAATCAGCCCCAGCATTTT.

The V and J genes are TRBV28 and TRBJ1-6; maybe TRBD1 (6 bases). The CDR3 totals 16 residues. Between the trimmed V and J ends, which lost 4 bases and 4 bases, there was a span of 14 bases. The germline CDR1 and CDR2 sequences are MDHEN and SYDVKM. CDR3 sequence: CASSSGLGAYNSPLHF. As DNA, the CDR3 is TGTGCCAGCAGTTCGGGGCTGGGGGCTTATAATTCACCCCTCCACTTT. The variable domain in full, with the rest retrieved from reference TRBV28 and TRBJ1-6, is DVKVTQSSRYLVKRTGEKVFLECVQDMDHENMFWYRQDPGLGLRLIYFSYDVKMKEKGDIPEGYSVSREKKERFSLILESASTNQTSMYLCASSSGLGAYNSPLHFGNGTRLTVT.

The chain uses TRBV19 and TRBJ1-2; no clear D gene. CDR1 and CDR2 (germline): LNHDA, SQIVND (reference sequence). Trimming removed 3 bases at V and 8 bases at J, with 16 bases between. The length of the CDR3 is 14 residues. CDR3 DNA sequence: TGTGCCAGTAGTATCCTTGGGCAGAGGGAGGGCTACACCTTC. Residues: CASSILGQREGYTF.

The CDR3 here is CASSLDPGTLEQYF. Written as DNA, the CDR3 is TGTGCCAGCAGCTTAGACCCGGGAACCCTGGAGCAGTACTTC. The V call is TRBV7-9, the J call TRBJ2-7; a possible D gene is TRBD2 (5 bases). The germline V and J ends were trimmed by 1 base and 7 bases, with 14 bases remaining between them. Germline V gives CDR1 SEHNR, CDR2 FQNEAQ (reference sequence). The CDR3 is 14 residues long.

This sequence joins TRBV5-1 and TRBJ1-1, with a possible D match to TRBD1 (5 bases). The CDR3 spans 12 residues. Germline CDR1 SGHRS, CDR2 YFSETQ. Deletions cut 5 bases from V and 5 bases from J, with 10 bases between. The CDR3 coding sequence is TGCGCCAGCAGGGGGCTTGGGACTGAAGCTTTCTTT. This gives the protein CASRGLGTEAFF.

The chain employs TRBV9 and TRBJ1-2, with D hard to call. CDR1 SGDLS and CDR2 YYNGEE come from the germline V gene. Trimming left V 3 bases short and J 6 bases short, with 9 bases between. This CDR3 region has 12 residues. The CDR3 DNA is TGTGCCAGCAGCGCCCAAAGTAATGGCTACACCTTC. Residues: CASSAQSNGYTF.

The chain recombines TRBV10-3 with TRBJ2-7, with TRBD1 matching 8 bases. The length of the CDR3 is 13 residues. Germline assignment: CDR1 ENHRY and CDR2 SYGVKD. The junction had 11 bases not matched to a gene; V was cut back by 10 bases and J by 6 bases. Here the CDR3 reads CAKSGDRFGEQYF. CDR3 nucleotide sequence: TGTGCCAAATCCGGGGACAGGTTCGGCGAGCAGTACTTC.

The rearrangement links TRBV7-9 to TRBJ1-3; no definite D call. With 1 base removed from V and 8 bases from J, the gap between germline ends came to 24 bases. The CDR3 has 18 amino acids. The germline V gene has CDR1 SEHNR and CDR2 FQNEAQ (reference sequence). In DNA form, the CDR3 reads TGTGCCAGCAGCTTAGTGGGTGCGGCCGGCCTACTGCGCGACACCATATATTTT. It yields the protein CASSLVGAAGLLRDTIYF.

The V call is TRBV25-1, the J call TRBJ2-1; TRBD1 is a possible D gene (6 bases). This CDR3 comprises 14 residues. Germline V CDR1 and CDR2: MGHDK, SYGVNS. Trimming removed 6 bases from V and 7 bases from J, with 16 bases in between. As DNA, the CDR3 is TGTGCCAGCAGGAACCCTCAACAGGGTAATGAGCAGTTCTTC. Protein: CASRNPQQGNEQFF.